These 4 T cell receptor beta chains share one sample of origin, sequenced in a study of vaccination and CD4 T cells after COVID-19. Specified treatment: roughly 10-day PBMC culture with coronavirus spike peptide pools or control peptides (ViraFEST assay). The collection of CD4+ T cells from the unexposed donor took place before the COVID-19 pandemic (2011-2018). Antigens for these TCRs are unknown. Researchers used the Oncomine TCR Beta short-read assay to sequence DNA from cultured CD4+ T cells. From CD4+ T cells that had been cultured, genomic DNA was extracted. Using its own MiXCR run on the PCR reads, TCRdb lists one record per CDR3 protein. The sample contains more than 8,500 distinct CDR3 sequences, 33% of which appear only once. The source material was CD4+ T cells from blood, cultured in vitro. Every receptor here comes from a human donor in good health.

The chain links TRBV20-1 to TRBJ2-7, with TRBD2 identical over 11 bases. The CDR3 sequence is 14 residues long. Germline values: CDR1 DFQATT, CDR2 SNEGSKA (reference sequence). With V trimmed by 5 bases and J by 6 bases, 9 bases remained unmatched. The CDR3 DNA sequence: TGCAGTGCTCTCCGAGCCGGACTAGCGGGCGAGCAGTACTTC. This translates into CSALRAGLAGEQYF.

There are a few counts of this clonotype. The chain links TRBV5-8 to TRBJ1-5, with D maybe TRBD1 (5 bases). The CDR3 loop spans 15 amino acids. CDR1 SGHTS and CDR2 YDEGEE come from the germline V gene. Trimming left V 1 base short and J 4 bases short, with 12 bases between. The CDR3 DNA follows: TGTGCCAGCAGCTTGTGGGGGTCGGGGAATCAGCCCCAGCATTTT. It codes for CASSLWGSGNQPQHF.

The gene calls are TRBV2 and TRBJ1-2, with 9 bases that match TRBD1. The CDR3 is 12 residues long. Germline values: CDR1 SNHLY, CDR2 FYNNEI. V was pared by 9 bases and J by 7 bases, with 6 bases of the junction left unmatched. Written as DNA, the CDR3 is TGTGCCAGGAGGGACAGGGTGAGTGGCTACACCTTC. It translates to CARRDRVSGYTF.

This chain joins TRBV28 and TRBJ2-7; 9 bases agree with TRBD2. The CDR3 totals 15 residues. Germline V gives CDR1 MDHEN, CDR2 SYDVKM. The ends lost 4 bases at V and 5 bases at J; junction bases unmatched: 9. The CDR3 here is CASSSTGTSIHEQYF. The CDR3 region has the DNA TGTGCCAGCAGTTCGACCGGGACTAGCATCCACGAGCAGTACTTC. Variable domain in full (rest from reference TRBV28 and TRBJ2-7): DVKVTQSSRYLVKRTGEKVFLECVQDMDHENMFWYRQDPGLGLRLIYFSYDVKMKEKGDIPEGYSVSREKKERFSLILESASTNQTSMYLCASSSTGTSIHEQYFGPGTRLTVT.